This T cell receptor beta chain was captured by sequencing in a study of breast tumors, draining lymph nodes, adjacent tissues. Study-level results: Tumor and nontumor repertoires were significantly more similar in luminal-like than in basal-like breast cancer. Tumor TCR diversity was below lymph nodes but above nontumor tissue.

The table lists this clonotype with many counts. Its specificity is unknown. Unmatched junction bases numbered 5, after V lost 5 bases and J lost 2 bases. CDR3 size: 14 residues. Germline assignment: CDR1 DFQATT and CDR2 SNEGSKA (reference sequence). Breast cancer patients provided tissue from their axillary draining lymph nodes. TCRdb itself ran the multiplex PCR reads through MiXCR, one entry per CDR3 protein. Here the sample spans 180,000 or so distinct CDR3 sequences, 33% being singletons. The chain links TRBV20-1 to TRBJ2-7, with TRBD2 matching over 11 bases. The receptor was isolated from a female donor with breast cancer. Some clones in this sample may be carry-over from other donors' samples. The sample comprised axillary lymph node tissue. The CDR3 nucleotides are TGCAGTGCTGAGCTGACTAGCGGGACCTACGAGCAGTACTTC. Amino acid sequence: CSAELTSGTYEQYF.